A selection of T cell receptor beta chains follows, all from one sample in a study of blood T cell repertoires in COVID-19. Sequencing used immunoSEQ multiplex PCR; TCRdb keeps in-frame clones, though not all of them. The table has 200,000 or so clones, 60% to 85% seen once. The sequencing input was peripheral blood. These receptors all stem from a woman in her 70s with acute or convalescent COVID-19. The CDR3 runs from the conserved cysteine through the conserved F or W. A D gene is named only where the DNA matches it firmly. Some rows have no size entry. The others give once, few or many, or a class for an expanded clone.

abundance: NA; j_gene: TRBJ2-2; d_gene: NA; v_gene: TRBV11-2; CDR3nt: TGTGCCAGCAGCCCCAGAGGCGCGAACACCGGGGAGCTGTTTTTT; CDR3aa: CASSPRGANTGELFF
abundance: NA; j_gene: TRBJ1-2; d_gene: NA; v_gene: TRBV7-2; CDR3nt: TGTGCCAGCAGCTTAGGATCCTCGAGGATCGGGGGCTACACCTTC; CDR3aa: CASSLGSSRIGGYTF
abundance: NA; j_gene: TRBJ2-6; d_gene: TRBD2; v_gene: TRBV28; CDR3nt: TGTGCCCGCGGGGGGGGAAGCTCTGGGGCCAACGTCCTGACTTTC; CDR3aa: CARGGGSSGANVLTF
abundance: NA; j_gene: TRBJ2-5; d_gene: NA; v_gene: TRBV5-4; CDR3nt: TGTGCCAGCAGCTTGGTAGGGGCATCAGAGACCCAGTACTTC; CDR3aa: CASSLVGASETQYF
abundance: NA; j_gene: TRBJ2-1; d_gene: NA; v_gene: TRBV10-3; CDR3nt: TGTGCCATCAGTGATTCGGGTTGGAGCTCCTACAATGAGCAGTTCTTC; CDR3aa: CAISDSGWSSYNEQFF
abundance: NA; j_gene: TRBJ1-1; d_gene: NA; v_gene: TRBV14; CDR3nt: TGTGCCAGCAGCCAAAAAACAGGGCCGAACACTGAAGCTTTCTTT; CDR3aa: CASSQKTGPNTEAFF
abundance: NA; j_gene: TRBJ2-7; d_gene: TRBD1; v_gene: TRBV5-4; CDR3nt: TGTGCCAGCAGATCACAGGGGGCCAACCCTTACGAGCAGTACTTC; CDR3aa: CASRSQGANPYEQYF
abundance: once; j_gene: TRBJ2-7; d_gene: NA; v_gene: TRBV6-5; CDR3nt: TGTGCCAGCAGTCCCTATATCTCCTACGAGCAGTACTTC; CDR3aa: CASSPYISYEQYF
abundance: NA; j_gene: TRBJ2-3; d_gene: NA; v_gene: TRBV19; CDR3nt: TGTGCCAGTAGCACTAGGAGTGATACGCAGTATTTT; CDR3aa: CASSTRSDTQYF
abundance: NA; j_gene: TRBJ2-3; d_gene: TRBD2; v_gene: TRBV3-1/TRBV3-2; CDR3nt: TGTGCCAGCAGCACACTAGCGGAGGCCACAGATACGCAGTATTTT; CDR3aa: CASSTLAEATDTQYF
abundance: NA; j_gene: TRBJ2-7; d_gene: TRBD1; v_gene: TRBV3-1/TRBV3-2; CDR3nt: TGTGCCAGCAGCCAATCAGGGGGCAAGAACGAGCAGTACTTC; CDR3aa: CASSQSGGKNEQYF
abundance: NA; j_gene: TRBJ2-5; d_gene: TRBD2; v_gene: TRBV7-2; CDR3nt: TGTGCCAGCAGCTTAGCGCTTACTAGCGGGAGGGCGGAAGGAGGGACCCAGTACTTC; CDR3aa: CASSLALTSGRAEGGTQYF
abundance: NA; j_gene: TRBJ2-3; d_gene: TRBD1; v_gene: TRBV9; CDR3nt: TGTGCCAGCAGCGTAGAAAGGGGGCAAAGGACAGATACGCAGTATTTT; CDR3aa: CASSVERGQRTDTQYF
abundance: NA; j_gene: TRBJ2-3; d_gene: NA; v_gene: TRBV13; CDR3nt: TGTGCCAGCAGCCTCCGACTAGTTGCAGATACGCAGTATTTT; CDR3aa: CASSLRLVADTQYF
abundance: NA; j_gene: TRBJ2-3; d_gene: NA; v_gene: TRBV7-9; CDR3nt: TGTGCCAGCAGCTTAGGGGAGAAGAACACAGATACGCAGTATTTT; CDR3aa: CASSLGEKNTDTQYF
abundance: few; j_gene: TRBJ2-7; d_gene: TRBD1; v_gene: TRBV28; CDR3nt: TGTGCCAGCAGACCTCCCAGGGGGCTCGGATCCGACGAGCAGTACTTC; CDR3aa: CASRPPRGLGSDEQYF
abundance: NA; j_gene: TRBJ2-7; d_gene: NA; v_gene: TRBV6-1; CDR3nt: TGTGCCAGCAGTGCCTCGCGAGGGGGTTCGGACTACGAGCAGTACTTC; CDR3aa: CASSASRGGSDYEQYF
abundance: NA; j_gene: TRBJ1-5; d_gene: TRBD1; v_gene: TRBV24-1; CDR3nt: TGTGCCACCAGTGATCGACAGGGGGTAAACCAGCCCCAGCATTTT; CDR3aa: CATSDRQGVNQPQHF
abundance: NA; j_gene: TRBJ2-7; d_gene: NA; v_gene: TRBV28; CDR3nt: TGTGCCAGCAGTTTGCCGGCTAGCGTCCCCAACGAGCAGTACTTC; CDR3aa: CASSLPASVPNEQYF
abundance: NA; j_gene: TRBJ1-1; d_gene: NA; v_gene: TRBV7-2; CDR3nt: TGTGCCAGCAGCTTAGAACAGATAACAGAAGCTTTCTTT; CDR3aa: CASSLEQITEAFF
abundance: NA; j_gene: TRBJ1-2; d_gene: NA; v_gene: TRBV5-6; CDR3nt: TGTGCCAGCAGCCCCGGACAGCCGAACTATGGCTACACCTTC; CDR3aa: CASSPGQPNYGYTF
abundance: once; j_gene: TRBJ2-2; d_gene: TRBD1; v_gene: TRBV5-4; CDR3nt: TGTGCCAGCAGCGGGGGGGACAGGGACACCGGGGAGCTGTTTTTT; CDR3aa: CASSGGDRDTGELFF
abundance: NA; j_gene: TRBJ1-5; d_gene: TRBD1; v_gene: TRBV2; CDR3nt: TGTGCCAGCAGTGGGGACAGCCCACGGCCCCAGCATTTT; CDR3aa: CASSGDSPRPQHF
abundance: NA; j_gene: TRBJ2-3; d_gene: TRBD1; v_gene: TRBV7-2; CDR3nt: TGTGCCAGCAGCCCCCGGGACAGAGGCACAGATACGCAGTATTTT; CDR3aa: CASSPRDRGTDTQYF
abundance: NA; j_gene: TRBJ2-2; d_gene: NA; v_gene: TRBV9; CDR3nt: TGTGCCAGCAGCGTAGGAATGGCAGTCACCGGGGAGCTGTTTTTT; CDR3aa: CASSVGMAVTGELFF
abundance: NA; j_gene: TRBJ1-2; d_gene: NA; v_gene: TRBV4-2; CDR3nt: TGTGCCAGCAGCCAAGATAATTCCCAGGGTGGCAGGGGCTATGGCTACACCTTC; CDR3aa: CASSQDNSQGGRGYGYTF
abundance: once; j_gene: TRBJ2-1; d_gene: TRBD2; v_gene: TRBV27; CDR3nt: TGTGCCAGCAGTCCCCTAGCGGGAGGGCCTGGGAATGAGCAGTTCTTC; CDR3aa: CASSPLAGGPGNEQFF
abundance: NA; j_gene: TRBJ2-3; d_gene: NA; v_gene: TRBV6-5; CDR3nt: TGTGCCAGCAGTTACGTAACAAGCACAGATACGCAGTATTTT; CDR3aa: CASSYVTSTDTQYF
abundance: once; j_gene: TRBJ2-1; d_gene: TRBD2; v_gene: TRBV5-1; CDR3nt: TGCGCCAGCAGCTACTCTAGCGGGAGGGCCGATGAGCAGTTCTTC; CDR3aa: CASSYSSGRADEQFF
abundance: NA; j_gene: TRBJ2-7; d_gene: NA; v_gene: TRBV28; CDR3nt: TGTGCCAGCAGACGTACAGGGCTCTACGAGCAGTACTTC; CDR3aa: CASRRTGLYEQYF
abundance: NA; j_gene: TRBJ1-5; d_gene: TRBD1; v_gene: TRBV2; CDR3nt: TGTGCCAGCAGTCGACAGGGAGGACAGCCCCAGCATTTT; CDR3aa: CASSRQGGQPQHF
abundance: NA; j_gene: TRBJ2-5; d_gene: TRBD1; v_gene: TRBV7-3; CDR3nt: TGTGCCAGCAGCTTAGTTACTGGACAGGGTGGAGAGACCCAGTACTTC; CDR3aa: CASSLVTGQGGETQYF
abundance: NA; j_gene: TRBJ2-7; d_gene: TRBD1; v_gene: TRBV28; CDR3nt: TGTGCCAGCAGTGACAGGGTTTATTCCGAGCAGTACTTC; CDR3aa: CASSDRVYSEQYF
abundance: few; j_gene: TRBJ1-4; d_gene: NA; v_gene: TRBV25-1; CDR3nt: TGTGCCGCCAGGGGTGTTGAAAAACTGTTTTTT; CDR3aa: CAARGVEKLFF
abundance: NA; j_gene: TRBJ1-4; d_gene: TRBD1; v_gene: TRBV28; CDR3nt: TGTGCCAGCAGTTTATCCGGGACAGCTAATGAAAAACTGTTTTTT; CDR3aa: CASSLSGTANEKLFF
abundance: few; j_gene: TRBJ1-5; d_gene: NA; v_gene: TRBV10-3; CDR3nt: TGTGCCGTAGCGGCGGGGGGGAAGCGCAATCAGCCCCAGCATTTT; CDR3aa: CAVAAGGKRNQPQHF
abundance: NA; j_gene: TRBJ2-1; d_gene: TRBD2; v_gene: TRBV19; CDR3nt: TGTGCCAGTGCTCTAGCGGGAGGGCTATCCAATGAGCAGTTCTTC; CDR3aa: CASALAGGLSNEQFF
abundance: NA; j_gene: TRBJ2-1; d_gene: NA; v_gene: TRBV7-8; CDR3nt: TGTGCCAGCAGCTTAGCTGGGAGCTCCTACAATGAGCAGTTCTTC; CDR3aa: CASSLAGSSYNEQFF
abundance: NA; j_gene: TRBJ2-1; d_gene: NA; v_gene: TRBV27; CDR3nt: TGTGCCAGCAGTTCACAGGTTCTCTACAATGAGCAGTTCTTC; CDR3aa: CASSSQVLYNEQFF
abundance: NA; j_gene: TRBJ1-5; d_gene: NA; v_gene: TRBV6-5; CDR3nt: TGTGCCAGCAGTTACAGTTATCCAGGGGCGCAGGGTCCCCAGCATTTT; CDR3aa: CASSYSYPGAQGPQHF
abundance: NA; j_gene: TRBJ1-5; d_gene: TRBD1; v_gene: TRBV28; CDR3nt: TGTGCCAGCAGTTTATGGGGTAGGGGGCAGGATCAGCCCCAGCATTTT; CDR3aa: CASSLWGRGQDQPQHF
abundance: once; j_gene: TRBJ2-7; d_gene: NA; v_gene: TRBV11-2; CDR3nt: TGTGCCAGCAGCCCCAACTACGAGCAGTACTTC; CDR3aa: CASSPNYEQYF
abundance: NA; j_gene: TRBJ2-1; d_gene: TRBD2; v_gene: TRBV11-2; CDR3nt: TGTGCCAGCAGCCCCCTAGCGGGAATCTACAATGAGCAGTTCTTC; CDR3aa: CASSPLAGIYNEQFF
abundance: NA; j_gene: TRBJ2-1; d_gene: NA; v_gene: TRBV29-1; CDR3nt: TGCAGCGTTATTTCGGGGATGAATGAGCAGTTCTTC; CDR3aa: CSVISGMNEQFF
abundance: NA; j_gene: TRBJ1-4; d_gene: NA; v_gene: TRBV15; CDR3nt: TGTGCCACCAGCAGACCGGGATCTACGGAAAAACTGTTTTTT; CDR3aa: CATSRPGSTEKLFF